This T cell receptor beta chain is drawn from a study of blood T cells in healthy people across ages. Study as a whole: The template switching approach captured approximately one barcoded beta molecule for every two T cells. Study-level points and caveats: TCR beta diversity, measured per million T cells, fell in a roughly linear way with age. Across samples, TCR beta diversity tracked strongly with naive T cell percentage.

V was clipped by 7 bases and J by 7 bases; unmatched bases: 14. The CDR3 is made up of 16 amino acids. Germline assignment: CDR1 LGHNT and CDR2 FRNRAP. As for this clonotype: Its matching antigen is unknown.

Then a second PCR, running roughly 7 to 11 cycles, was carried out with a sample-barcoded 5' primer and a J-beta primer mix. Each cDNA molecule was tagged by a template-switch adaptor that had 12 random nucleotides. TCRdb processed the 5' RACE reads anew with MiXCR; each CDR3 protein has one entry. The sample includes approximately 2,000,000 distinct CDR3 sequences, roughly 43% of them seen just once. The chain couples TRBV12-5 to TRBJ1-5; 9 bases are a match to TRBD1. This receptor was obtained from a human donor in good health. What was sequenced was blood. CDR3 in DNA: TGTGCTAGTGCCCTGAACCTACAGGGGGCAGGGCAGCCCCAGCATTTT. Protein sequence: CASALNLQGAGQPQHF.